This T cell receptor beta chain comes out of a study of radiation and T cells in renal cell carcinoma. Broader study findings: In blood, top tumor clones expanded by 2 weeks, shrinking by 4.

Clones were sequenced by immunoSEQ multiplex PCR, and TCRdb holds only the in-frame ones, with some missing. Of some 120,000 clones listed, 88% were seen once; the top ten hold 5.8%. About this clone itself: Its antigen remains unknown.

The time point denotes: blood 2 weeks post-SBRT. Treatment given: 15 Gy SBRT to primary tumor, nephrectomy 4 weeks later. Clear cell pathology was present in this patient's renal cell carcinoma. The germline gives CDR1 LGHNA, CDR2 YSLEER. The V and J ends lost 0 bases and 2 bases respectively, with 14 bases between them. The CDR3 spans 16 residues. The sequencing used blood, collected from a patient whose treatment included radiotherapy and nephrectomy. This receptor was taken from a woman in her seventies with renal cell carcinoma. The J gene is TRBJ2-7, the V gene TRBV4-3; D may correspond to TRBD1 or TRBD2 (6 bases each). In nucleotides, the CDR3 is TGCGCCAGCAGCCAAGAGGGGTCGGGGGCAACCTACGAGCAGTACTTC. This encodes CASSQEGSGATYEQYF.